This entry lists 17 T cell receptor beta chains sequenced from one sample in a study of blood T cell repertoires in COVID-19. The protocol was immunoSEQ multiplex PCR, while the TCRdb copy is restricted to in-frame clones and leaves out a portion. The data show around 150,000 clones, approximately 79% seen once. The sequenced material came from peripheral blood. These TCRs come from a woman between 35 and 50 years old with COVID-19, enrolled during active disease.

V and J are TRBV28 and TRBJ1-3; D gene uncertain. Germline-derived CDR1 and CDR2 are MDHEN and SYDVKM. The V end was cut by 3 bases, the J end by 0 bases, with 18 bases between. The CDR3 spans 18 residues. CDR3 in amino acids: CASSFGMRGAISGNTIYF. DNA for the CDR3: TGTGCCAGCAGTTTTGGCATGCGAGGCGCCATCTCTGGAAACACCATATATTTT.

The chain has TRBV30 and TRBJ2-5; TRBD1 might be the D (5 bases). The CDR3 runs 12 residues. V lost 4 bases, J lost 0 bases, and 6 bases lay in between. CDR1 and CDR2 (germline): GTSNPN, SVGIG (reference sequence). In DNA, the CDR3 is TGTGCCTGGACACAGGACCAAGAGACCCAGTACTTC. Translated: CAWTQDQETQYF.

The chain joins TRBV11-2 to TRBJ1-1; a weak D match, TRBD1 (6 bases). The germline gives CDR1 SGHAT, CDR2 FQNNGV. Trimming left V 5 bases short and J 3 bases short, with 16 bases between. The CDR3 has 15 amino acids. The CDR3 nucleotides are TGTGCCAGCAGCCCCTACAAAGGGGGAGACACTGAAGCTTTCTTT. Its protein is CASSPYKGGDTEAFF.

This clone has only one observation. The chain joins TRBV19 to TRBJ2-2; D gene ambiguous. This CDR3 region has 14 residues. The V gene lost 3 bases and the J gene lost 0 bases, with 5 bases spanning the gap. Germline CDR1 reads LNHDA; CDR2 reads SQIVND (reference sequence). CDR3 in DNA: TGTGCCAGTAGTATGGCACCGAACACCGGGGAGCTGTTTTTT. Encoded protein: CASSMAPNTGELFF.

The genes are TRBV28 and TRBJ2-4, with a possible D match to TRBD1 (6 bases). This CDR3 spans 13 amino acids. V was clipped by 6 bases and J by 10 bases, with 16 bases between them. Germline-derived CDR1 and CDR2 are MDHEN and SYDVKM. CDR3 nucleotide sequence: TGTGCCAGCAGCAATATACAGGGATTGATTCAGTACTTC. Amino acid sequence: CASSNIQGLIQYF.

This clone was counted only a few times. The chain uses TRBV28 and TRBJ2-1; possible D gene TRBD2, 6 bases. V was pared by 7 bases and J by 4 bases, with 14 bases between. CDR3 length equals 14 residues. From germline, CDR1 is MDHEN and CDR2 SYDVKM. CDR3 protein: CASNSGIVYNEQFF. The CDR3, as DNA: TGTGCCAGCAATAGCGGAATAGTTTACAATGAGCAGTTCTTC.

This chain connects TRBV9 to TRBJ2-5, with TRBD1 identical over 10 bases. V shed 4 bases, J shed 5 bases, and the junction held 11 bases outside the gene matches. The length of the CDR3 is 16 residues. Germline values: CDR1 SGDLS, CDR2 YYNGEE. The CDR3 spells CASSSPGQGIGETQYF. The CDR3, as DNA: TGTGCCAGCAGCTCTCCGGGACAGGGGATTGGGGAGACCCAGTACTTC.

The chain employs TRBV7-6 and TRBJ2-7; D not certain. The DNA end lines up better with TRBJ2-5; the J call may be wrong. This CDR3 region has 12 residues. Germline V gene lookup returns CDR1 SGHVS and CDR2 FNYEAQ. The CDR3 nucleotides read TGTGCCAGCAGCAGTACCGGAGAGACCCAGTACTTC. It encodes CASSSTGETQYF.

J is TRBJ1-5 and V is TRBV7-6; D not certain. CDR3 length: 15 residues. The V end lost 3 bases, the J end lost 3 bases, and 12 bases lay between the germline ends. Germline CDR1 reads SGHVS; CDR2 reads FNYEAQ. CDR3 nucleotides: TGTGCCAGCAGCTTTGGGCCAGGTGACAATCAGCCCCAGCATTTT. Amino acids: CASSFGPGDNQPQHF.

V and J are TRBV9 and TRBJ2-7; D is possibly TRBD1 (5 bases). The CDR3 loop spans 13 amino acids. The germline gives CDR1 SGDLS, CDR2 YYNGEE. V was shortened by 5 bases and J by 4 bases, with 13 bases between the two germline ends. The CDR3, as DNA: TGTGCCAGCAGTCCACCGACAGCTTACGAGCAGTACGTC. It translates to CASSPPTAYEQYV.

V and J are TRBV28 and TRBJ2-3; D may be TRBD2 (6 bases). The length of the CDR3 is 14 residues. CDR1 and CDR2 from the germline V gene are MDHEN and SYDVKM. Trimming removed 7 bases at V and 3 bases at J, with 14 bases between. This chain's CDR3 is CASTSGRRTDTQYF. The CDR3 DNA is TGTGCCAGCACTTCGGGGAGGAGAACAGATACGCAGTATTTT.

J is TRBJ1-5 and V is TRBV15; TRBD1 matches at 7 bases. Germline-derived CDR1 and CDR2 are LNHNV and YYDKDF (reference sequence). The V and J ends lost 5 bases and 4 bases, in that order; junction bases with no gene match: 14. This CDR3 has 17 amino acids. CDR3 DNA sequence: TGTGCCACCAGCCCCGGGGGGGTAGGGGGCAAAAATCAGCCCCAGCATTTT. Its protein product is CATSPGGVGGKNQPQHF.

The rearrangement links TRBV3-1 (or the pseudogene TRBV3-2) to TRBJ2-1, with 7 bases matching TRBD1. Trimming cost V 1 base and J 7 bases; bases outside gene matches: 4. The CDR3 runs to 14 residues. Germline assignment: CDR1 LGHDT and CDR2 YNNKEL (reference sequence). CDR3 sequence reads: CASSQAGTENEQFF. The CDR3 coding sequence is TGTGCCAGCAGCCAAGCTGGGACAGAGAATGAGCAGTTCTTC.

The rearrangement joins TRBV13 to TRBJ1-1; possibly TRBD1 for D (5 bases). Trimming took 5 bases from V and 1 from J, leaving 14 bases between them. CDR3 length: 15 amino acids. CDR1 PRHDT and CDR2 FYEKMQ come from the germline V gene (reference sequence). CDR3 coding DNA: TGTGCCAGCAGCCGTAACTGGGGCAGGAACACTGAAGCTTTCTTT. As protein: CASSRNWGRNTEAFF.

CDR3 loop: CASSYYDRVDTEAFF. In DNA form, the CDR3 reads TGTGCCAGCAGTTACTACGACAGGGTGGACACTGAAGCTTTCTTT. The chain links TRBV6-6 to TRBJ1-1; TRBD1 agrees at 7 bases. CDR3 length equals 15 residues. Trimming at V came to 1 base and at J to 3 bases, leaving 5 bases not matched to a gene. In germline, CDR1 is MNHNY, CDR2 SVGAGI (reference sequence).

The rearrangement uses TRBV7-8 and TRBJ2-1; tentative D call: TRBD1 (6 bases). Germline assignment: CDR1 SGHVS and CDR2 FQNEAQ. V lost 0 bases, J lost 5 bases, and 8 bases lay in between. CDR3 length: 14 amino acids. The CDR3 spells CASSLAGQNNEQFF. For the CDR3, the DNA is TGTGCCAGCAGCTTAGCAGGACAGAACAATGAGCAGTTCTTC.

The chain is built from TRBV5-1 and TRBJ2-5, with TRBD1 as a possible D gene (5 bases). This CDR3 spans 15 amino acids. The germline V gene has CDR1 SGHRS and CDR2 YFSETQ. V was shortened by 4 bases and J by 5 bases, with 18 bases between the two germline ends. CDR3 DNA: TGCGCCAGCAGCCCAACACAAGGGGCAGCGGAGACCCAGTACTTC. Translation: CASSPTQGAAETQYF. Looking up the rest from reference TRBV5-1 and TRBJ2-5 gives the full variable domain: KAGVTQTPRYLIKTRGQQVTLSCSPISGHRSVSWYQQTPGQGLQFLFEYFSETQRNKGNFPGRFSGRQFSNSRSEMNVSTLELGDSALYLCASSPTQGAAETQYFGPGTRLLVL.